This T cell receptor beta chain was profiled in a study of T cell responses to AZD1222 COVID-19 vaccine. About this clone itself: Its matching antigen is unknown.

Study-wide findings and caveats: Most donors were white British, females outnumbered males, and clonal diversity was possibly underestimated. Scientists sampled the repertoires only once the peak T cell response had passed. Two AZD1222 administrations were followed by greater Spike-specific TCR breadth and depth.

The CDR3 is 12 residues long. V lost 3 bases and J 6 bases, leaving 9 bases between the germline ends. The germline CDR1 and CDR2 sequences are SGDLS and YYNGEE. Sequencing used immunoSEQ multiplex PCR; TCRdb keeps in-frame clones, though not all of them. The sample lists 90,000 to 120,000 clones; roughly 90% were seen once. This sequence was found in an adult in good health. Sequencing used peripheral blood, obtained on day 0 of AZD1222 vaccination. This chain connects TRBV9 to TRBJ1-2; D might be TRBD1 (6 bases). The CDR3 region has the DNA TGTGCCAGCAGCGGCCACAGGGATGGCTACACCTTC. It specifies CASSGHRDGYTF.